This TCR beta chain was identified in a study of cytomegalovirus exposure and HLA in healthy donors. PCR involved 60 Vbeta and 13 Jbeta primers. Clones were read by immunoSEQ multiplex PCR, and TCRdb kept only the in-frame ones, dropping some. Of some 150,000 clones in the sample, 87% were seen once. A word on this clone: As yet, its antigen is unknown.

Study-wide points: Most CMV-associated TCR beta chains were later found to appear HLA-restricted.

With 0 bases removed from V and 3 bases from J, the gap between germline ends came to 16 bases. The germline V gene has CDR1 SGHDT and CDR2 YYEEEE. The CDR3 spans 17 residues. The sample comprised PBMCs. The chain recombines TRBV5-6 with TRBJ1-5, with D possibly being TRBD1 (6 bases). This TCR was sampled from a woman in her thirties in good health and CMV-seronegative. The CDR3 spells CASSLATYRADNQPQHF. The DNA of the CDR3 is TGTGCCAGCAGCTTGGCGACCTACAGGGCCGACAATCAGCCCCAGCATTTT. Filled out from reference TRBV5-6 and TRBJ1-5, the complete variable domain reads DAGVTQSPTHLIKTRGQQVTLRCSPKSGHDTVSWYQQALGQGPQFIFQYYEEEERQRGNFPDRFSGHQFPNYSSELNVNALLLGDSALYLCASSLATYRADNQPQHFGDGTRLSIL.